The text below deals with one TCR beta chain. Its antigen is still unknown. The source of the sample is a study of T cells after yellow fever vaccination. Study at large: Fractions low in cell number were prepared with SMART-Seq v4 Ultra Low Input.

Germline CDR1 reads MNHEY; CDR2 reads SMNVEV (reference sequence). The CDR3 spans 15 residues. Deletions cut 4 bases from V and 2 bases from J, with 13 bases between. Whole-study results and caveats: Post-booster repertoires again held most primary-vaccination clones (about 96% CD4, around 90% CD8).

5'RACE template switching added a universal primer site and UMIs to TCR cDNA. Each CDR3 protein is one row after TCRdb ran MiXCR on the 5' RACE reads. The repertoire holds some 560,000 distinct CDR3 sequences, with around 17% as singletons. This sample comprised PBMCs, obtained 5 to 6 days after the first yellow fever vaccination. The sequence was obtained from a man between 18 and 35 years old who received the YFV17D yellow fever vaccine. The rearrangement joins TRBV27 to TRBJ2-3, with a possible D match to TRBD2 (5 bases). The CDR3 DNA reads TGTGCCAGCAGTTCTGAGGGAGCCCTCACAGATACGCAGTATTTT. Amino acid sequence: CASSSEGALTDTQYF.